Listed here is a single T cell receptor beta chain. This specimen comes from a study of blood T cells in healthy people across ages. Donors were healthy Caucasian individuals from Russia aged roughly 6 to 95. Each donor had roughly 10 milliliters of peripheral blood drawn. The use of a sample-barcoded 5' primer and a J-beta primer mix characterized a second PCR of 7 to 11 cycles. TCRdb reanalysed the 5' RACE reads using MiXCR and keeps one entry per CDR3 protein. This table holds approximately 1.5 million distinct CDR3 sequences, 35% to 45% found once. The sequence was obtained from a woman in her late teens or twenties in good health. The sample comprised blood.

Here the CDR3 DNA reads TGCGCCAGCGAGACGGGCGGGGGCTCCTACAATGAGCAGTACTTC. It encodes CASETGGGSYNEQYF. The chain employs TRBV5-1 and TRBJ2-5; D may be TRBD2 (7 bases). The CDR3 spans 15 residues. The V end was cut by 7 bases, the J end by 11 bases, with 27 bases between. Germline V CDR1 and CDR2: SGHRS, YFSETQ.